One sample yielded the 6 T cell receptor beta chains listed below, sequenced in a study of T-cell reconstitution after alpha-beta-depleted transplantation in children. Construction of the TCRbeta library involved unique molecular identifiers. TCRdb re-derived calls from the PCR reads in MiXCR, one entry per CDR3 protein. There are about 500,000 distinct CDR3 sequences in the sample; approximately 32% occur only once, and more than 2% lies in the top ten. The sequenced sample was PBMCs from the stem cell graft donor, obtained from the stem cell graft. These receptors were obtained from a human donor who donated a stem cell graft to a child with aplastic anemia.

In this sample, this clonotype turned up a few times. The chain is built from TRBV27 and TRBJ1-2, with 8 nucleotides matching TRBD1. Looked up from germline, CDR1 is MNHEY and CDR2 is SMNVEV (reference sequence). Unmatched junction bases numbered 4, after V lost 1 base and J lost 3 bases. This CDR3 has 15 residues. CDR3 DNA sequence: TGTGCCAGCAGTTTATTGCCAGGGGGCGACTATGGCTACACCTTC. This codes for CASSLLPGGDYGYTF.

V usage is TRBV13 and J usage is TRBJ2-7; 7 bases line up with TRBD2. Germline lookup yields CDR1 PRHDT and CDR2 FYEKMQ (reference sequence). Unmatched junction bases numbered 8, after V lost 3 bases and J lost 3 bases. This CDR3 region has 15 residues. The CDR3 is CASSFVGREIYEQYF. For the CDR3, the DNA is TGTGCCAGCAGCTTTGTAGGGCGGGAGATCTACGAGCAGTACTTC.

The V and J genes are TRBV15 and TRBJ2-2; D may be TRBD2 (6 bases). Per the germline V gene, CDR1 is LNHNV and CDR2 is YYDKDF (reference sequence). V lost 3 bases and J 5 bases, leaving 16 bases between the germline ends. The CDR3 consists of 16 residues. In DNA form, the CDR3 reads TGTGCCACCAGCAGTGAATTTGGAGGGGCGACCGGGGAGCTGTTTTTT. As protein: CATSSEFGGATGELFF.

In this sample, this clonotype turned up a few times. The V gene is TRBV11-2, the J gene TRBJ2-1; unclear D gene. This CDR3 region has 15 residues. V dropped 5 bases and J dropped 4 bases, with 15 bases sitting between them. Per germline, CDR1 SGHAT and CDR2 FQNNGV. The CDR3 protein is CASSASLGGYNEQFF. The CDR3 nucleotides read TGTGCCAGCAGCGCAAGCCTGGGCGGTTACAATGAGCAGTTCTTC.

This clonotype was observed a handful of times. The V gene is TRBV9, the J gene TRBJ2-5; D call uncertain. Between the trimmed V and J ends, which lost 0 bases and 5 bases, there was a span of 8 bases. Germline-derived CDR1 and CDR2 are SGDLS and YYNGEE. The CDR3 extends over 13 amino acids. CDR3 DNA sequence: TGTGCCAGCAGCGTAGTCGTCCCGGAGACCCAGTACTTC. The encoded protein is CASSVVVPETQYF.

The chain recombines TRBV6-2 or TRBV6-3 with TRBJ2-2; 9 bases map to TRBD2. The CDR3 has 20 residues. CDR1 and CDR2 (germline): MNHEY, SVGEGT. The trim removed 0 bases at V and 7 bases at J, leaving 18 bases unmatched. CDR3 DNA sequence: TGTGCCAGCAGTTACTCCCCGGGAGGAGGCGGGAGGGCTGCGGGCGGGGAGCTGTTTTTT. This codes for CASSYSPGGGGRAAGGELFF.